This TCR beta chain derives from a study of cytomegalovirus exposure and HLA in healthy donors. On the study more broadly: Approximately 85 million unique TCRs from HLA-typed donors were held in an early data release. Most genotyped donors, 75% to 85% of 398, had Caucasian-associated genetic ancestry.

This clone appeared a single time. PCR employed 60 Vbeta and 13 Jbeta primers. Profiling relied on immunoSEQ multiplex PCR, and the TCRdb table lists in-frame clones only, not all of them. The sample records roughly 180,000 clones, 60% to 80% being singletons. This TCR derives from a woman in her fifties or sixties in good health and CMV-seropositive. The source material was PBMCs.

CDR3 amino acids: CASSSRLAGGLDEQYF. The CDR3 DNA reads TGTGCCAGCAGCTCCAGACTAGCGGGGGGTCTAGACGAGCAGTACTTC. This chain connects TRBV5-4 to TRBJ2-5; 13 nucleotides match TRBD2. The J call may be faulty, since TRBJ2-7 better matches the DNA end. CDR1 and CDR2 from the germline V gene are SGHNT and YYREEE (reference sequence). CDR3 length: 16 amino acids.